This entry is about one T cell receptor (beta chain). The antigen remains undetermined. V shed 6 bases and J shed 6 bases, with 20 bases lying between them. CDR1 and CDR2 from the germline V gene are LGHNT and FRNRAP. The CDR3 runs 16 residues. These data come from a study of CD8 T cells in ankylosing spondylitis. Broader study findings: Past studies reported some motif variants in reactive arthritis synovial fluid and blood. Reports say disease-linked clones showed up significantly more in matched ankylosing spondylitis synovial fluid. One TCR beta motif, made up of roughly eight highly homologous variants, appeared characteristic of ankylosing spondylitis blood.

For TCR beta, libraries came from quantitative 5'-RACE with molecular barcodes. MiXCR, applied by TCRdb to the 5' RACE reads, yields one record per CDR3 protein. This table holds about 280,000 distinct CDR3 sequences, over 15% found once. V usage is TRBV12-5 and J usage is TRBJ2-2; D might be TRBD1 (5 bases). Sequenced input: blood, either unsorted or a sorted T cell fraction (not recorded which). This sequence originates from a male donor with ankylosing spondylitis or in good health (not recorded which). CDR3 protein: CASGQASGMSAGELFF. CDR3 in DNA: TGTGCTAGTGGACAGGCCTCAGGGATGTCGGCCGGGGAGCTGTTTTTT.